The sequence of this TCR beta chain was determined in a study of blood T cell repertoires in COVID-19. Overall study context: Sample material is recorded as cDNA or gDNA derived from T cells, B-cell-depleted T cells, or PBMCs.

The germline CDR1 and CDR2 sequences are SQVTM and ANQGSEA. V lost 6 bases and J lost 1; bases outside the gene matches: 3. This CDR3 is built from 13 residues. Here immunoSEQ multiplex PCR was the method, and the copy in TCRdb shows in-frame clones only, minus some. The sample includes some 130,000 clones, roughly 89% of them seen just once. The sequencing input was peripheral blood. The genes are TRBV29-1 and TRBJ1-1; the match to TRBD1 covers 9 bases. This receptor was taken from a man between 60 and 75 years old with active or convalescent COVID-19. The CDR3 here is CSVPGQGNTEAFF. DNA for the CDR3: TGCAGCGTCCCGGGACAGGGGAACACTGAAGCTTTCTTT.